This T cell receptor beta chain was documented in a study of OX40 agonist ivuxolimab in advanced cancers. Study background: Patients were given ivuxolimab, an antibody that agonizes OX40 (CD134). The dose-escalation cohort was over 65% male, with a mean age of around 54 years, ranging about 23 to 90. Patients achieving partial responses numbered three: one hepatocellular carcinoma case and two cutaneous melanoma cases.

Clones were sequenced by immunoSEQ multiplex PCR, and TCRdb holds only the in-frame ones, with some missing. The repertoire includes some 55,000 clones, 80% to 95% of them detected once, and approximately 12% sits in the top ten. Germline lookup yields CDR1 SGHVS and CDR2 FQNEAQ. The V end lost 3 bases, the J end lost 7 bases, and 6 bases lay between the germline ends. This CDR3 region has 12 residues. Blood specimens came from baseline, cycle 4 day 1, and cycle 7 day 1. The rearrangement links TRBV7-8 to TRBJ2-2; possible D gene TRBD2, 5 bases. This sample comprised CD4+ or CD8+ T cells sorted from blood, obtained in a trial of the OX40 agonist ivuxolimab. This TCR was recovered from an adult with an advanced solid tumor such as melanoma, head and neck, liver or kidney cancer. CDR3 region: CASSLRVGELFF. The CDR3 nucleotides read TGTGCCAGCAGCTTGAGGGTCGGGGAGCTGTTTTTT.